This entry describes one TCR beta chain. Its antigen is unknown. The PCR used 60 Vbeta and 13 Jbeta primers. The table came from immunoSEQ multiplex PCR; TCRdb's copy has only in-frame clones and leaves some out. This sample has about 140,000 clones, with approximately 82% found just once. This sample stems from a study of cytomegalovirus exposure and HLA in healthy donors. The study's findings and limits: Clonal expansion, a later analysis showed, was greater in HLA-associated TCR beta chains than in equally common others. Researchers reportedly found TCR beta sequences accurately predicted most subjects' HLA-A and HLA-B alleles. Common viral pathogens seemed to be connected with several of the most significant clusters, according to a later analysis. Cytomegalovirus status was reportedly diagnosed by the classifier with high specificity and sensitivity.

Germline CDR1 and CDR2: ENHRY and SYGVKD. The CDR3 consists of 14 residues. Trimming cost V 2 bases and J 8 bases, with 13 bases left between them. Sequences were obtained from PBMCs. The chain couples TRBV10-3 to TRBJ2-1; weak D call: TRBD2 (5 bases). The clonotype was recovered from a woman in her sixties or seventies in good health and CMV-seropositive. The CDR3 coding sequence is TGTGCCATCAGTGAGGCCGATAGCGAGGATGAGCAGTTCTTC. Its protein is CAISEADSEDEQFF.